The next 23 T cell receptor beta chains were all read from a single sample in a study of cytomegalovirus exposure and HLA in healthy donors. Use of 60 Vbeta and 13 Jbeta primers characterized the PCR. TCRdb keeps only in-frame clones here, not all; method: immunoSEQ multiplex PCR. The sample has over 150,000 clones, 84% seen once. Material: PBMCs. These receptors came from a boy aged 2 to 10 in good health and CMV-seronegative.

The gene calls are TRBV19 and TRBJ2-3; tentatively, D is TRBD2 (5 bases). The V end lost 4 bases, the J end lost 2 bases, and 16 bases lay between the germline ends. Looked up from germline, CDR1 is LNHDA and CDR2 is SQIVND (reference sequence). The CDR3 has 16 residues. CDR3: CASSNPRLALTDTQYF. The CDR3 DNA sequence: TGTGCCAGTAGTAACCCCAGGCTAGCACTCACAGATACGCAGTATTTT.

This chain joins TRBV7-9 and TRBJ1-1, with D unclear. The CDR3 is made up of 17 amino acids. V lost 6 bases to trimming and J lost 0 bases, with 20 bases between them. Per germline, CDR1 SEHNR and CDR2 FQNEAQ (reference sequence). CDR3 protein: CASRPGIARNLNTEAFF. CDR3 nucleotides: TGTGCCAGCAGGCCCGGTATTGCCCGCAACCTGAACACTGAAGCTTTCTTT.

This chain connects TRBV5-4 to TRBJ1-5; TRBD1 matches 7 bases. V was pared by 3 bases and J by 4 bases, with 10 bases of the junction left unmatched. CDR1 and CDR2 from the germline V gene are SGHNT and YYREEE (reference sequence). CDR3 length equals 16 residues. Here the CDR3 DNA reads TGTGCCAGCAGCTCTACAATGGACAGGTGGAATCAGCCCCAGCATTTT. Residues: CASSSTMDRWNQPQHF. Full variable domain (rest looked up from reference TRBV5-4 and TRBJ1-5): ETGVTQSPTHLIKTRGQQVTLRCSSQSGHNTVSWYQQALGQGPQFIFQYYREEENGRGNFPPRFSGLQFPNYSSELNVNALELDDSALYLCASSSTMDRWNQPQHFGDGTRLSIL.

The count of this clone is one. The rearrangement links TRBV5-1 to TRBJ2-3; 12 bases are a match to TRBD2. This CDR3 has 17 amino acids. Trimming cost V 0 bases and J 3 bases; bases outside gene matches: 5. Germline CDR1 SGHRS, CDR2 YFSETQ. CDR3 sequence reads: CASSLVLAGGLTDTQYF. The CDR3 DNA follows: TGCGCCAGCAGCTTGGTCCTAGCGGGAGGGTTGACAGATACGCAGTATTTT.

J is TRBJ2-7 and V is TRBV14, with TRBD2 matching 7 bases. CDR3 size: 14 residues. Germline loops: CDR1 SGHDN, CDR2 FVKESK. Losses at the gene ends were 5 bases for V and 3 bases for J; bases not matched to a gene: 7. The DNA of the CDR3 is TGTGCCAGCAGCGCCACTAGCGACTTCTACGAGCAGTACTTC. Its translation is CASSATSDFYEQYF.

The V gene is TRBV10-3, the J gene TRBJ1-3, with TRBD1 identical over 7 bases. There are 15 residues in the CDR3. Germline V CDR1 and CDR2: ENHRY, SYGVKD. V was pared by 2 bases and J by 4 bases, with 5 bases of the junction left unmatched. CDR3 in amino acids: CAISESGTAGNTIYF. In DNA, the CDR3 is TGTGCCATCAGTGAGAGTGGGACAGCAGGAAACACCATATATTTT.

This chain uses TRBV7-2 with TRBJ1-1; D not resolved. V lost 2 bases and J 1 base, leaving 11 bases between the germline ends. The CDR3 sequence is 15 residues long. Per germline, CDR1 SGHTA and CDR2 FQGNSA. The CDR3 is CASSLLATENTEAFF. CDR3 coding DNA: TGTGCCAGCAGCTTATTGGCGACTGAGAACACTGAAGCTTTCTTT. Full variable domain (missing parts from reference TRBV7-2 and TRBJ1-1): GAGVSQSPSNKVTEKGKDVELRCDPISGHTALYWYRQSLGQGLEFLIYFQGNSAPDKSGLPSDRFSAERTGGSVSTLTIQRTQQEDSAVYLCASSLLATENTEAFFGQGTRLTVV.

This chain joins TRBV27 and TRBJ2-5; TRBD1 might be the D (6 bases). The length of the CDR3 is 13 residues. Germline lookup yields CDR1 MNHEY and CDR2 SMNVEV (reference sequence). Trimming stripped 9 bases from V and 5 bases from J, with 16 bases between. The CDR3 reads CASSVLRGETQYF. The CDR3 DNA is TGTGCCAGTTCGGTCCTTAGGGGGGAGACCCAGTACTTC.

The gene calls are TRBV9 and TRBJ2-2; a weak D match, TRBD1 (5 bases). Trimming removed 4 bases from V and 3 bases from J, with 16 bases in between. CDR3 length equals 16 residues. Germline assignment: CDR1 SGDLS and CDR2 YYNGEE. The chain's CDR3 is CASSLSQGSDTGELFF. The DNA of the CDR3 is TGTGCCAGCAGCCTTAGCCAGGGAAGCGACACCGGGGAGCTGTTTTTT.

The chain carries TRBV5-1 and TRBJ2-7, with 9 bases matching TRBD1. CDR1 SGHRS and CDR2 YFSETQ come from the germline V gene. This CDR3 has 16 residues. V dropped 0 bases and J dropped 5; count of bases not matched to a gene: 9. CDR3 coding DNA: TGCGCCAGCAGCTTGGGCCCCGGGACAGGGCCTGACGAGCAGTACTTC. This gives the protein CASSLGPGTGPDEQYF.

The chain employs TRBV7-6 and TRBJ1-1; 8 bases match TRBD1. V trimming: 3 bases; J trimming: 3 bases; junction bases outside the gene matches: 3. Per germline, CDR1 SGHVS and CDR2 FNYEAQ. The CDR3 length is 14 residues. In DNA, the CDR3 is TGTGCCAGCAGCTTGCCCAGGGGGCACACTGAAGCTTTCTTT. It is translated as CASSLPRGHTEAFF.

The rearrangement joins TRBV7-9 to TRBJ1-1; no clear D gene. This CDR3 is 15 amino acids long. Germline V gene data show CDR1 as SEHNR and CDR2 as FQNEAQ (reference sequence). Trimming left V 5 bases short and J 6 bases short, with 19 bases between. The CDR3 nucleotides read TGTGCCAGCAGCCCCCGCCGTCATGAGATTCCTGAAGCTTTCTTT. The encoded protein is CASSPRRHEIPEAFF.

CDR3 sequence: CASSPSWQGDGYEQYF. The CDR3 DNA is TGTGCCAGCAGCCCCTCCTGGCAGGGGGATGGCTACGAGCAGTACTTC. The chain combines TRBV11-2 with TRBJ2-7, with 7 bases matching TRBD1. CDR3 length equals 16 residues. J lost 3 bases, V lost 5 bases, and 13 bases had no gene match. Germline V gene sequence: CDR1 SGHAT, CDR2 FQNNGV.

The sample holds a few counts of this clone. The J gene is TRBJ2-5, the V gene TRBV5-8; TRBD2 might be the D (5 bases). Germline V gene sequence: CDR1 SGHTS, CDR2 YDEGEE. The CDR3 is made up of 14 amino acids. V was clipped by 4 bases and J by 0 bases, with 10 bases between them. CDR3 residues: CASSRRGYQETQYF. The DNA for the CDR3 is TGTGCCAGCAGCCGGCGAGGGTACCAAGAGACCCAGTACTTC. The full variable domain, with the rest looked up from reference TRBV5-8 and TRBJ2-5, is EAGVTQSPTHLIKTRGQQATLRCSPISGHTSVYWYQQALGLGLQFLLWYDEGEERNRGNFPPRFSGRQFPNYSSELNVNALELEDSALYLCASSRRGYQETQYFGPGTRLLVL.

This clone has just one count. CDR3 DNA sequence: TGTGCCAGCAGTCACAGGGGGCCCTACGAGCAGTACTTC. Encoded protein: CASSHRGPYEQYF. The chain links TRBV28 to TRBJ2-7; 9 nucleotides line up with TRBD1. This CDR3 comprises 13 residues. Trimming at V came to 5 bases and at J to 2 bases, leaving 1 base not matched to a gene. CDR1 and CDR2 from the germline V gene are MDHEN and SYDVKM.

The chain joins TRBV19 to TRBJ1-2; TRBD1 matches 11 bases. J was trimmed by 5 bases and V by 6 bases; bases with no gene match: 29. The CDR3 is 22 amino acids. Germline-derived CDR1 and CDR2 are LNHDA and SQIVND (reference sequence). CDR3 residues: CASSRQVMDRGRSVVWRYGYTF. The CDR3 DNA is TGTGCCAGTAGCCGCCAAGTTATGGACAGGGGGCGAAGTGTAGTGTGGAGGTATGGCTACACCTTC.

This clone came up a few times. The chain couples TRBV5-4 to TRBJ1-2, with 7 bases fitting TRBD1. Germline V gene lookup returns CDR1 SGHNT and CDR2 YYREEE (reference sequence). The J segment lost 7 bases and the V segment lost 7 bases, leaving 10 bases of the junction unmatched. CDR3 length equals 13 residues. This CDR3 reads CASGPQQGFGYTF. DNA of the CDR3: TGTGCCAGCGGGCCTCAACAGGGGTTTGGCTACACCTTC.

CDR3 loop: CATSRGGGGTFF. Here the CDR3 DNA reads TGTGCCACCAGCAGAGGTGGGGGGGGGACTTTCTTT. The rearrangement links TRBV15 to TRBJ1-1; perhaps TRBD1 as D (5 bases). V lost 1 base and J lost 12, with 12 bases in between. Germline loops: CDR1 LNHNV, CDR2 YYDKDF (reference sequence). The CDR3 loop spans 12 amino acids.

This clone was observed once. The rearrangement joins TRBV19 to TRBJ2-7; D is perhaps TRBD1 (5 bases). The germline gives CDR1 LNHDA, CDR2 SQIVND (reference sequence). V was cut by 6 bases and J by 3 bases, with 15 bases left in between. There are 14 residues in the CDR3. Written as DNA, the CDR3 is TGTGCCAGTAGCCGAACCACAGACAGCTACGAGCAGTACTTC. Its protein product is CASSRTTDSYEQYF.

As regards this clone: This sample includes further DNA sequences coding for the same CDR3. V gene TRBV30 combines with J gene TRBJ1-2; no reliable D call. V lost 0 bases and J lost 8, with 10 bases in between. The germline V gene has CDR1 GTSNPN and CDR2 SVGIG (reference sequence). This CDR3 has 12 amino acids. Here the CDR3 reads CAWSVRGYGYTF. CDR3 coding DNA: TGTGCCTGGAGTGTACGGGGTTACGGCTACACCTTC.

The J gene is TRBJ2-7, the V gene TRBV13; the D gene is possibly TRBD1 (6 bases). In germline, CDR1 is PRHDT, CDR2 FYEKMQ (reference sequence). V was cut by 6 bases and J by 3 bases, with 18 bases left in between. This CDR3 is built from 15 residues. CDR3: CASSYDRSMGYEQYF. The CDR3 nucleotides are TGTGCCAGCAGTTACGACAGGTCTATGGGCTACGAGCAGTACTTC.

This chain links TRBV19 with TRBJ2-1, with TRBD1 matching over 8 bases. The CDR3 totals 18 residues. Germline V CDR1 and CDR2: LNHDA, SQIVND (reference sequence). The ends lost 6 bases at V and 8 bases at J; junction bases unmatched: 21. CDR3: CASRPRGRGAGRSYEQFF. The DNA of the CDR3 is TGTGCCAGTAGGCCCAGGGGGCGCGGTGCGGGGAGGTCATATGAGCAGTTCTTC.

V and J are TRBV29-1 and TRBJ2-7; a possible D gene is TRBD2 (6 bases). Germline V gene data show CDR1 as SQVTM and CDR2 as ANQGSEA. There are 13 residues in the CDR3. Trimming removed 4 bases at V and 4 bases at J, with 14 bases between. The CDR3 reads CSVVKEGTYEQYF. CDR3 nucleotides: TGCAGCGTTGTCAAGGAGGGTACTTACGAGCAGTACTTC.